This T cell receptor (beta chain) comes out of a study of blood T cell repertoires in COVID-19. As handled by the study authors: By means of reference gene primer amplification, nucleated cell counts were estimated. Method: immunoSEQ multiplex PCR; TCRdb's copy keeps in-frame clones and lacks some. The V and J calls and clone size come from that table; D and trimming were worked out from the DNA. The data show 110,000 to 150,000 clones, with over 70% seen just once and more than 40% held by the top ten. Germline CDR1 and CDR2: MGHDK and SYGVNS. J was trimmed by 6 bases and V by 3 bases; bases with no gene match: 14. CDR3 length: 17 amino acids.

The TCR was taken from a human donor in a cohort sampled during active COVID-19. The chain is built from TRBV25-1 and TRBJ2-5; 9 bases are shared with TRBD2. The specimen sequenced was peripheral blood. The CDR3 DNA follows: TGTGCCAGCAGTGAGAAGGGGGTAGCGGGAGTTGTCCAGACCCAGTACTTC. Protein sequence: CASSEKGVAGVVQTQYF. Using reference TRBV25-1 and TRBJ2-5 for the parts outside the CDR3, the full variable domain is EADIYQTPRYLVIGTGKKITLECSQTMGHDKMYWYQQDPGMELHLIHYSYGVNSTEKGDLSSESTVSRIRTEHFPLTLESARPSHTSQYLCASSEKGVAGVVQTQYFGPGTRLLVL.